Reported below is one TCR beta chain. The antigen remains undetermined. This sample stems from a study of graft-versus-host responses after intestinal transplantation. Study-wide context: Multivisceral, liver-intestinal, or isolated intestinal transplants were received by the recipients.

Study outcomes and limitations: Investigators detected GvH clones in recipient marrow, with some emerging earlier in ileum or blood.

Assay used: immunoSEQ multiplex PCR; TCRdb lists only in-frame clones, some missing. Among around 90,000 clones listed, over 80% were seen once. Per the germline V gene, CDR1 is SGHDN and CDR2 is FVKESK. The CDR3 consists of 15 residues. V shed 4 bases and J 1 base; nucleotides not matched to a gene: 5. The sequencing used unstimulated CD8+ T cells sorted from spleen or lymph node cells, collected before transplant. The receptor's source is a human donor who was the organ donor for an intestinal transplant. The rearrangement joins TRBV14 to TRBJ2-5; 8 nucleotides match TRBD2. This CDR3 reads CASSPLSGAQETQYF. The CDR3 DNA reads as TGTGCCAGCAGCCCACTTAGCGGGGCCCAAGAGACCCAGTACTTC.